This T cell receptor (beta chain) appears in the sequencing data of a study of T-cell memory formation after mild COVID-19. Whole-study context: Largely, the TCR clusters proved donor specific. Study-wide findings and caveats: Unconfirmed was the SARS-CoV-2 specificity of second-wave clones that peaked on day 37. Clones contracting over day 15 to 85 were CD4/CD8 balanced, with later expanders leaning CD4+.

TCRdb reprocessed the 5' RACE reads via MiXCR and lists one record per CDR3 protein. Here the sample spans about 560,000 distinct CDR3 sequences, 18% being singletons. The CDR3 is 16 amino acids. Unmatched junction bases numbered 12, after V lost 5 bases and J lost 3 bases. Germline values: CDR1 SNHLY, CDR2 FYNNEI. This clonotype appeared many times. The antigen remains undetermined. The receptor's source is an adult woman who had mild COVID-19 (a few samples of this study predate the infection). Cell type and time point are not known. The sample was PBMCs or a T cell subset sorted from them (not recorded which). The rearrangement links TRBV2 to TRBJ2-7; 8 nucleotides agree with TRBD1. CDR3 DNA sequence: TGTGCCAGCAGTCGTATTCGAGGGACAGGACACTACGAGCAGTACTTC. Its protein product is CASSRIRGTGHYEQYF.